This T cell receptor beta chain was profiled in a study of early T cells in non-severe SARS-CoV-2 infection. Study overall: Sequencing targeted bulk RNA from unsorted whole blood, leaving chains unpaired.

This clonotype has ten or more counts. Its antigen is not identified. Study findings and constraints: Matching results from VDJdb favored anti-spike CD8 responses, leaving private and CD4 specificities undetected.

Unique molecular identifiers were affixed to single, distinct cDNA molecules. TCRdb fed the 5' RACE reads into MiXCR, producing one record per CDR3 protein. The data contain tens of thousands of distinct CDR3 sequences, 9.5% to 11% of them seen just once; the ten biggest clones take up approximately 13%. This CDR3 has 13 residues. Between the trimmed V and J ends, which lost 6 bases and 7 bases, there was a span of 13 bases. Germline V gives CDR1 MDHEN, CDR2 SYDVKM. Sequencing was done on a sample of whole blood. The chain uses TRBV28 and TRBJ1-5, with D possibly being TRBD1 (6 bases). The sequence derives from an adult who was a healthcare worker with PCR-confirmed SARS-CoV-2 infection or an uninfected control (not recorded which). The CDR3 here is CASSIRGGQPQHF. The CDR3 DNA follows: TGTGCCAGCAGCATCAGGGGTGGGCAGCCCCAGCATTTT.